A selection of T cell receptor beta chains follows, all from one sample in a study of cytomegalovirus exposure and HLA in healthy donors. Assay used: immunoSEQ multiplex PCR; TCRdb lists only in-frame clones, some missing. This sample has about 140,000 clones, with 73% found just once. Material for sequencing was PBMCs. The receptors stem from a human donor in good health. CDR3s include the opening cysteine and the closing phenylalanine or tryptophan. Each record gives: D gene, V gene, clone size, J gene, CDR3 protein, CDR3 DNA. The D gene is left open where the match is weak. Expanded clones get a size class; other rows say once, few or many, or leave the size out.

D gene: .
V gene: TRBV13
clone size: .
J gene: TRBJ2-1
CDR3 protein: CASRTGTGLNEQFF
CDR3 DNA: TGTGCCAGCAGAACCGGGACGGGACTCAATGAGCAGTTCTTC

D gene: .
V gene: TRBV5-4
clone size: .
J gene: TRBJ2-5
CDR3 protein: CASSPPEGETQYF
CDR3 DNA: TGTGCCAGCAGCCCCCCGGAGGGAGAGACCCAGTACTTC

D gene: .
V gene: TRBV15
clone size: .
J gene: TRBJ2-5
CDR3 protein: CATSRDVGGQETQYF
CDR3 DNA: TGTGCCACCAGCAGAGATGTAGGGGGCCAAGAGACCCAGTACTTC

D gene: TRBD1
V gene: TRBV2
clone size: .
J gene: TRBJ1-2
CDR3 protein: CASSVKGTGFGYTF
CDR3 DNA: TGTGCCAGCAGTGTAAAAGGGACAGGGTTTGGCTACACCTTC

D gene: TRBD1
V gene: TRBV9
clone size: .
J gene: TRBJ1-1
CDR3 protein: CASSARRDSYLNTEAFF
CDR3 DNA: TGTGCCAGCAGCGCGAGGAGGGACAGCTATTTGAACACTGAAGCTTTCTTT

D gene: TRBD2
V gene: TRBV7-9
clone size: .
J gene: TRBJ2-1
CDR3 protein: CASSLGLAGYNEQFF
CDR3 DNA: TGTGCCAGCAGCTTAGGGCTAGCGGGTTACAATGAGCAGTTCTTC

D gene: TRBD1
V gene: TRBV11-3
clone size: .
J gene: TRBJ2-7
CDR3 protein: CASSHDRVGEQYF
CDR3 DNA: TGTGCCAGCAGCCATGACAGGGTTGGCGAGCAGTACTTC

D gene: .
V gene: TRBV5-1
clone size: .
J gene: TRBJ1-4
CDR3 protein: CATPVATNEKLFF
CDR3 DNA: TGCGCCACCCCGGTTGCGACTAATGAAAAACTGTTTTTT

D gene: .
V gene: TRBV5-4
clone size: .
J gene: TRBJ1-1
CDR3 protein: CASSFTFQGLRLMNTEAFF
CDR3 DNA: TGTGCCAGCAGCTTCACATTTCAGGGTCTCCGTCTTATGAACACTGAAGCTTTCTTT

D gene: TRBD1
V gene: TRBV2
clone size: few
J gene: TRBJ2-3
CDR3 protein: CASSDGQGAGDTQYF
CDR3 DNA: TGTGCCAGCAGTGACGGACAGGGGGCGGGAGATACGCAGTATTTT

D gene: .
V gene: TRBV5-5
clone size: .
J gene: TRBJ1-4
CDR3 protein: CASSPRALSTNEKLFF
CDR3 DNA: TGTGCCAGCAGCCCGAGGGCTCTCTCAACTAATGAAAAACTGTTTTTT

D gene: .
V gene: TRBV11-2
clone size: .
J gene: TRBJ2-4
CDR3 protein: CASSLVGDINIQYF
CDR3 DNA: TGTGCCAGCAGCTTAGTTGGGGACATAAACATTCAGTACTTC

D gene: TRBD2
V gene: TRBV10-3
clone size: once
J gene: TRBJ2-5
CDR3 protein: CAIKGTSGRAGYEQYF
CDR3 DNA: TGTGCCATCAAGGGGACTAGCGGGAGGGCCGGCTATGAGCAGTACTTC

D gene: .
V gene: TRBV4-1
clone size: .
J gene: TRBJ2-7
CDR3 protein: CASSQGSGLYEQYF
CDR3 DNA: TGCGCCAGCAGCCAAGGGTCAGGTCTCTACGAGCAGTACTTC

D gene: .
V gene: TRBV7-9
clone size: .
J gene: TRBJ1-2
CDR3 protein: CALERGALDYGYTF
CDR3 DNA: TGTGCCTTGGAACGGGGGGCTCTCGACTATGGCTACACCTTC

D gene: .
V gene: TRBV6-1
clone size: many
J gene: TRBJ1-1
CDR3 protein: CASSAPLGPYTEAFF
CDR3 DNA: TGTGCCAGCAGTGCACCGTTGGGGCCGTACACTGAAGCTTTCTTT

D gene: TRBD1
V gene: TRBV2
clone size: .
J gene: TRBJ2-3
CDR3 protein: CASSDQGVDTQYF
CDR3 DNA: TGTGCCAGCAGTGACCAGGGGGTAGATACGCAGTATTTT

D gene: TRBD2
V gene: TRBV5-1
clone size: .
J gene: TRBJ2-5
CDR3 protein: CASSLGASGGETQYF
CDR3 DNA: TGCGCCAGCAGCTTGGGGGCTAGCGGGGGTGAGACCCAGTACTTC

D gene: .
V gene: TRBV5-6
clone size: .
J gene: TRBJ1-4
CDR3 protein: CASSLGGVEKLFF
CDR3 DNA: TGTGCCAGCAGCTTGGGGGGCGTTGAAAAACTGTTTTTT

D gene: .
V gene: TRBV4-1
clone size: .
J gene: TRBJ2-3
CDR3 protein: CASSQVGLAADTQYF
CDR3 DNA: TGCGCCAGCAGCCAAGTGGGACTCGCGGCAGATACGCAGTATTTT

D gene: .
V gene: TRBV30
clone size: .
J gene: TRBJ2-1
CDR3 protein: CAWSRGYNEQFF
CDR3 DNA: TGTGCCTGGAGCCGGGGCTACAATGAGCAGTTCTTC

D gene: .
V gene: TRBV6-1
clone size: .
J gene: TRBJ2-1
CDR3 protein: CASSERVVLGRMTANEQFF
CDR3 DNA: TGTGCCAGCAGTGAAAGAGTTGTTTTGGGGAGGATGACCGCCAATGAGCAGTTCTTC